Listed below are T cell receptor beta chains from one sample, sequenced in a study of control samples from healthy donors and cancer patients. Profiling relied on immunoSEQ multiplex PCR, and the TCRdb table lists in-frame clones only, not all of them. The sample table sets out about 200,000 clones. Source material: blood. These receptors were obtained from a woman between 25 and 40 years old in good health. Each CDR3 is given with its conserved first and last residue. The D gene is left open where the match is weak.

j_call: TRBJ1-6; d_call: .; v_call: TRBV7-2; cdr3_nt: TGTGCCAGCAGCTTACGGGGAGGGGCAAATTCACCCCTCCACTTT; cdr3_aa: CASSLRGGANSPLHF
j_call: TRBJ2-7; d_call: .; v_call: TRBV20-1; cdr3_nt: TGCAGTGCTACAGGGTACTACGAGCAGTACTTC; cdr3_aa: CSATGYYEQYF
j_call: TRBJ2-3; d_call: TRBD2; v_call: TRBV5-1; cdr3_nt: TGCGCCAGCAGTATTAGCGGGGAGTACACAGATACGCAGTATTTT; cdr3_aa: CASSISGEYTDTQYF
j_call: TRBJ1-2; d_call: .; v_call: TRBV7-3; cdr3_nt: TGTGCCAGCAGCTTAGGGGGAAACTATGGCTACACCTTC; cdr3_aa: CASSLGGNYGYTF
j_call: TRBJ1-3; d_call: .; v_call: TRBV5-5; cdr3_nt: TGTGCCAGCAGCCTAGACAGGAGTTCTGGAAACACCATATATTTT; cdr3_aa: CASSLDRSSGNTIYF
j_call: TRBJ1-2; d_call: TRBD1; v_call: TRBV7-8; cdr3_nt: TGTGCCAGCAGCTTGACAGGGGCCCCCTATGGCTACACCTTC; cdr3_aa: CASSLTGAPYGYTF
j_call: TRBJ2-5; d_call: TRBD2; v_call: TRBV7-7; cdr3_nt: TGTGCTAGCAGCTTAGGCGGGGGACGGGAGACCCAGTACTTC; cdr3_aa: CASSLGGGRETQYF
j_call: TRBJ1-1; d_call: .; v_call: TRBV29-1; cdr3_nt: TGCAGCGCTGCGGGGGTTGGGATCTCTGAAGCTTTCTTT; cdr3_aa: CSAAGVGISEAFF
j_call: TRBJ2-7; d_call: .; v_call: TRBV27; cdr3_nt: TGTGCCAGCAGTTTAAGTGGGGGGCTAACCTACGAGCAGTACTTC; cdr3_aa: CASSLSGGLTYEQYF
j_call: TRBJ1-1; d_call: TRBD1; v_call: TRBV10-3; cdr3_nt: TGTGCCATCAGTGAGTCGTCACAGGGGAGCACTGAAGCTTTCTTT; cdr3_aa: CAISESSQGSTEAFF
j_call: TRBJ1-3; d_call: TRBD1; v_call: TRBV5-1; cdr3_nt: TGCGCCAGCAGCTTGGGGGAGACAGGGATCACTGGAAACACCATATATTTT; cdr3_aa: CASSLGETGITGNTIYF
j_call: TRBJ1-2; d_call: .; v_call: TRBV28; cdr3_nt: TGTGCCAGCAGTTCCCCGGCTTGGTTTAACTATGGCTACACCTTC; cdr3_aa: CASSSPAWFNYGYTF
j_call: TRBJ1-1; d_call: TRBD1; v_call: TRBV27; cdr3_nt: TGTGCCAGCAGTACACGCCTAGGGGACAGACCCGAAGCTTTCTTT; cdr3_aa: CASSTRLGDRPEAFF
j_call: TRBJ2-1; d_call: .; v_call: TRBV7-9; cdr3_nt: TGTGCCAGCAGCCCAGCAAGGGTCCGGGTCAATGAGCAGTTCTTC; cdr3_aa: CASSPARVRVNEQFF
j_call: TRBJ2-1; d_call: .; v_call: TRBV27; cdr3_nt: TGTGCCAGCACGTGGGGGAACAATGAGCAGTTCTTC; cdr3_aa: CASTWGNNEQFF
j_call: TRBJ2-1; d_call: .; v_call: TRBV7-2; cdr3_nt: TGTGCCAGCAGCTTAGCAGTGGGCAATGAGCAGTTCTTC; cdr3_aa: CASSLAVGNEQFF
j_call: TRBJ2-3; d_call: .; v_call: TRBV6-5; cdr3_nt: TGTGCCAGCAGTTCCCGGGACAATGGCGCGGATACGCAGTATTTT; cdr3_aa: CASSSRDNGADTQYF
j_call: TRBJ1-2; d_call: .; v_call: TRBV6-1; cdr3_nt: TGTGCCAGCAGTGATCTCCGGGGACAACCTAACTATGGCTACACCTTC; cdr3_aa: CASSDLRGQPNYGYTF
j_call: TRBJ1-1; d_call: .; v_call: TRBV2; cdr3_nt: TGTGCCAGCAGTGGTTTTGATTGGGAGGGGCGACCCCCTGAAGCTTTCTTT; cdr3_aa: CASSGFDWEGRPPEAFF
j_call: TRBJ1-6; d_call: .; v_call: TRBV7-2; cdr3_nt: TGTGCCAGCAGCTTAGGTGAGGCCAGGGGCAATTCACCCCTCCACTTT; cdr3_aa: CASSLGEARGNSPLHF
j_call: TRBJ2-5; d_call: .; v_call: TRBV7-2; cdr3_nt: TGTGCCAGCAGCTTAGCGGACAGACGGGCCCAGTACTTC; cdr3_aa: CASSLADRRAQYF
j_call: TRBJ1-5; d_call: TRBD1; v_call: TRBV18; cdr3_nt: TGTGCCAGCTCACCAAGGACAGGGAAGGATCAGCCCCAGCATTTT; cdr3_aa: CASSPRTGKDQPQHF
j_call: TRBJ2-1; d_call: TRBD2; v_call: TRBV7-2; cdr3_nt: TGTGCCAGCAGCAGGGACTACCTGTACAATGAGCAGTTCTTC; cdr3_aa: CASSRDYLYNEQFF
j_call: TRBJ2-7; d_call: TRBD1; v_call: TRBV5-4; cdr3_nt: TGTGCCAGCAGCCTCACAGGGGCCGAGCAGTACTTC; cdr3_aa: CASSLTGAEQYF
j_call: TRBJ1-6; d_call: TRBD1; v_call: TRBV18; cdr3_nt: TGTGCCAGCTCACCACCGACGACAGGGATAGAATACACCTATAATTCACCCCTCCACTTT; cdr3_aa: CASSPPTTGIEYTYNSPLHF
j_call: TRBJ2-1; d_call: TRBD2; v_call: TRBV5-4; cdr3_nt: TGTGCCAGCAGCCACGGACTAGCGCAGTACAATGAGCAGTTCTTC; cdr3_aa: CASSHGLAQYNEQFF
j_call: TRBJ2-1; d_call: .; v_call: TRBV28; cdr3_nt: TGTGCCAGCAGTTTAGTCTGGGCGGTGCAGTTCTTC; cdr3_aa: CASSLVWAVQFF
j_call: TRBJ2-3; d_call: .; v_call: TRBV18; cdr3_nt: TGTGCCAGCTCACCAGCCGCCATTCAAGTTGCGGATACGCAGTATTTT; cdr3_aa: CASSPAAIQVADTQYF
j_call: TRBJ1-4; d_call: .; v_call: TRBV10-3; cdr3_nt: TGTGCCACCGCACAATCGGGAACTAATGAAAAACTGTTTTTT; cdr3_aa: CATAQSGTNEKLFF
j_call: TRBJ1-6; d_call: .; v_call: TRBV7-9; cdr3_nt: TGTGCCAGCAGCTTAGGCCAGATCCACGGGGGTCGGGGCTCACCCCTCCACTTT; cdr3_aa: CASSLGQIHGGRGSPLHF
j_call: TRBJ1-2; d_call: .; v_call: TRBV2; cdr3_nt: TGTGCCAGCAGGGATACCGGGACACGTGGCTACACCTTC; cdr3_aa: CASRDTGTRGYTF
j_call: TRBJ1-2; d_call: .; v_call: TRBV4-1; cdr3_nt: TGCGCCAGCAGCCAAGAGCACGGTCTTAACTATGGCTACACCTTC; cdr3_aa: CASSQEHGLNYGYTF
j_call: TRBJ2-3; d_call: .; v_call: TRBV28; cdr3_nt: TGTGCCAGCAGTTCTCGCACAGATACGCAGTATTTT; cdr3_aa: CASSSRTDTQYF
j_call: TRBJ1-1; d_call: TRBD1; v_call: TRBV6-5; cdr3_nt: TGTGCCAGCAGTTACTCACAGGGGGCTGAAGCTTTCTTT; cdr3_aa: CASSYSQGAEAFF
j_call: TRBJ1-4; d_call: .; v_call: TRBV5-1; cdr3_nt: TGCGCCACCAAAAATGGACCGTCTAATGAAAAACTGTTTTTT; cdr3_aa: CATKNGPSNEKLFF
j_call: TRBJ2-1; d_call: TRBD2; v_call: TRBV6-4; cdr3_nt: TGTGCCAGCAGTGCCGGGACTAGTTTTAACAATGAGCAGTTCTTC; cdr3_aa: CASSAGTSFNNEQFF
j_call: TRBJ1-1; d_call: .; v_call: TRBV7-7; cdr3_nt: TGTGCTAGCAGCTTAGCAGTTGGTCGGCCGAACACTGAAGCTTTCTTT; cdr3_aa: CASSLAVGRPNTEAFF